Listed below are T cell receptor beta chains from one sample, sequenced in a study of shared clonotypes between healthy human individuals. The method was immunoSEQ multiplex PCR; TCRdb's version includes in-frame clones alone and lacks a portion of them. Of around 1.5 million clones listed, nearly 99% are singletons. Material for sequencing was naive CD4+ T cells sorted from blood. The receptor set was obtained from a man aged 25-45 years in good health. Both conserved end residues are part of each CDR3. The D gene is left open where the match is weak. For some rows the clone size is stated as once, few or many, or as a class when expanded; others skip it.

size	D	V	J	CDR3	DNA
.	TRBD1	TRBV6-6	TRBJ1-5	CATVIDRVIQPQHF	TGTGCCACTGTTATTGACAGGGTTATTCAGCCCCAGCATTTT
.	.	TRBV7-9	TRBJ2-7	CASSTTPSLDRRDEQYF	TGTGCCAGCAGTACCACCCCATCCTTAGACCGGAGGGACGAGCAGTACTTC
.	.	TRBV11-2	TRBJ2-7	CASSLRPTYEQYF	TGTGCCAGCAGCTTAAGACCCACCTACGAGCAGTACTTC
.	.	TRBV4-1	TRBJ2-5	CASSQKELQETQYF	TGCGCCAGCAGCCAAAAGGAACTCCAAGAGACCCAGTACTTC
.	.	TRBV7-6	TRBJ2-1	CASSLVVGTIQEQFF	TGTGCCAGCAGCTTAGTTGTCGGGACCATACAAGAGCAGTTCTTC
once	.	TRBV4-2	TRBJ1-4	CASSQETWGAPEKLFF	TGTGCCAGCAGCCAGGAAACGTGGGGGGCCCCTGAAAAACTGTTTTTT
.	.	TRBV9	TRBJ2-3	CASSTYDTASTDTQYF	TGTGCCAGCAGCACCTACGACACCGCTAGCACAGATACGCAGTATTTT
.	.	TRBV5-4	TRBJ1-5	CASSLGGGAGSNQPQHF	TGTGCCAGCAGCTTAGGTGGAGGGGCAGGGAGCAATCAGCCCCAGCATTTT
.	.	TRBV28	TRBJ2-7	CASRQISRVNEQYF	TGTGCCAGCAGACAAATCTCCAGGGTGAACGAGCAGTACTTC
.	.	TRBV28	TRBJ1-2	CASSSPPRVPKGGYTF	TGTGCCAGCAGTTCCCCCCCTCGCGTACCAAAGGGAGGCTACACCTTC
.	.	TRBV6-5	TRBJ2-3	CASSLGPRRTDTQYF	TGTGCCAGCTCTCTCGGCCCTCGACGCACAGATACGCAGTATTTT
.	TRBD2	TRBV7-8	TRBJ2-5	CASSQEGTSGGGETQYF	TGTGCCAGCAGCCAAGAAGGGACTAGCGGTGGGGGGGAGACCCAGTACTTC
.	.	TRBV5-1	TRBJ1-1	CASSLSQNTEAFF	TGCGCCAGCAGCTTGTCGCAGAACACTGAAGCTTTCTTT
.	.	TRBV9	TRBJ2-1	CASSLGGIEQFF	TGTGCCAGCAGCCTCGGAGGAATTGAGCAGTTCTTC
.	TRBD1	TRBV2	TRBJ1-1	CASSGGGQGETEAFF	TGTGCCAGCAGCGGAGGGGGACAGGGGGAAACTGAAGCTTTCTTT
.	.	TRBV5-6	TRBJ2-6	CASSPLGELSGANVLTF	TGTGCCAGCAGCCCTCTTGGGGAACTGTCTGGGGCCAACGTCCTGACTTTC